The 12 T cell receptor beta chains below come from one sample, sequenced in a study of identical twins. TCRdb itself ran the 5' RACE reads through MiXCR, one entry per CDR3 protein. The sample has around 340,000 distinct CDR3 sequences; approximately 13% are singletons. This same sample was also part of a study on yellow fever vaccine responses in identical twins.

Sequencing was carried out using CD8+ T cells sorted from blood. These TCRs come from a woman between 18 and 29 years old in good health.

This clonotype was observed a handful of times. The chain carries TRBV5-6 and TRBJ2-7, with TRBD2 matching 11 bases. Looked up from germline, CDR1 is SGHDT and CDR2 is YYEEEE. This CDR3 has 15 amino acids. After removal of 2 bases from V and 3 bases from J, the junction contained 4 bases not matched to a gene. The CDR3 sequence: CASSFPGLADYEQYF. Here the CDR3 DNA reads TGTGCCAGCAGCTTCCCGGGACTAGCGGACTACGAGCAGTACTTC. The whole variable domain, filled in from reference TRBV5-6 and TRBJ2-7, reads DAGVTQSPTHLIKTRGQQVTLRCSPKSGHDTVSWYQQALGQGPQFIFQYYEEEERQRGNFPDRFSGHQFPNYSSELNVNALLLGDSALYLCASSFPGLADYEQYFGPGTRLTVT.

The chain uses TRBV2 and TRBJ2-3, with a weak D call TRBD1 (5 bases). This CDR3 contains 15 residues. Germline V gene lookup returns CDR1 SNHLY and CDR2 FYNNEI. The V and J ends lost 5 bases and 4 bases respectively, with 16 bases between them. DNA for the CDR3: TGTGCCAGCAGTTACGACCACCCGACAGCAGATACGCAGTATTTT. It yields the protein CASSYDHPTADTQYF.

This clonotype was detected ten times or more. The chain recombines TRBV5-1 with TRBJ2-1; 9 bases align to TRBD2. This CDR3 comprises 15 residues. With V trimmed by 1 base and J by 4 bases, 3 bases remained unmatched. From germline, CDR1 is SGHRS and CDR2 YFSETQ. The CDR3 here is CASSLLAGEYNEQFF. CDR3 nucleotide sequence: TGCGCCAGCAGCTTGTTAGCGGGGGAATACAATGAGCAGTTCTTC.

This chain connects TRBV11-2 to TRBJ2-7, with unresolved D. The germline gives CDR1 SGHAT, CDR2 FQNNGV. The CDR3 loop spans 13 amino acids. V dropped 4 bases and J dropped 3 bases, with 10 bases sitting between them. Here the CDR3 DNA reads TGTGCCAGCAGCTCCACAGATATCTACGAGCAGTACGTC. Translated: CASSSTDIYEQYV.

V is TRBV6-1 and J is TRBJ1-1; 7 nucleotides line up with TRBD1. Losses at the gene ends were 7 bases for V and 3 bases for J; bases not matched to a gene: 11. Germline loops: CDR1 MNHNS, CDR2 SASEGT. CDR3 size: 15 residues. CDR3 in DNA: TGTGCCAGCATCACCCGACAGGGTCACGACACTGAAGCTTTCTTT. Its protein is CASITRQGHDTEAFF.

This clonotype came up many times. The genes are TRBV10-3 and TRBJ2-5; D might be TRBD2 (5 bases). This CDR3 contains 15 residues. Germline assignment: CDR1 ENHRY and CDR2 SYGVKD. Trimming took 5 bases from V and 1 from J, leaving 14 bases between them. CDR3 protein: CAISNPMRVQETQYF. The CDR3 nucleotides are TGTGCCATCAGTAATCCCATGAGGGTCCAAGAGACCCAGTACTTC.

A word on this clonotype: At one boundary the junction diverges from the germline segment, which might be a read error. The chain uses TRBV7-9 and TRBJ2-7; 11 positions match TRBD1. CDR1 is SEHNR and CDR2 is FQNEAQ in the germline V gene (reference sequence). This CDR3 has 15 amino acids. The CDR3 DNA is TGTGCCACCAGCGGTACCGGGACAGGGGGCTACGAGCAGTACTTC. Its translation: CATSGTGTGGYEQYF.

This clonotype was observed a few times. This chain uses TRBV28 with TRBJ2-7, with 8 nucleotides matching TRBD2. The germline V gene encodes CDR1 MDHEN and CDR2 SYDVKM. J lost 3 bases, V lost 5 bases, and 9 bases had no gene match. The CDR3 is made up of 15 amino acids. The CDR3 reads CASSRGTSGFYEQYF. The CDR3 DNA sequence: TGTGCCAGCAGTCGCGGGACTAGTGGGTTCTACGAGCAGTACTTC.

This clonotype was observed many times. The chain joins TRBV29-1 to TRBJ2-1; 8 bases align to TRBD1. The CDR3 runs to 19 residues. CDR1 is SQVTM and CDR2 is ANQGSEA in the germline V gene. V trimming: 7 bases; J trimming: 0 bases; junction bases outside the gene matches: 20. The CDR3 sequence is CSADEAGTGPLFSYNEQFF. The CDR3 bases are TGCAGCGCGGATGAAGCCGGGACAGGACCCTTATTCTCCTACAATGAGCAGTTCTTC.

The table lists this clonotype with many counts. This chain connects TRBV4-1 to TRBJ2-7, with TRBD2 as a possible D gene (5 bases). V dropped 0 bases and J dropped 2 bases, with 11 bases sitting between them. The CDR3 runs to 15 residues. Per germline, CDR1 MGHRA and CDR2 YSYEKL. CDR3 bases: TGCGCCAGCAGCCAAGAGTACGGGATCACCTACGAGCAGTACGTC. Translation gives CASSQEYGITYEQYV.

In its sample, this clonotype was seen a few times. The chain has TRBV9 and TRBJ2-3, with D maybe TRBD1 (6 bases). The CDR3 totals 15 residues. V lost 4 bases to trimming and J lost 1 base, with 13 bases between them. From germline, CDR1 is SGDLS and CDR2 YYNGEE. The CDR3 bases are TGTGCCAGCAGCATGCAGGGGTTGGGCACAGATACGCAGTATTTT. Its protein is CASSMQGLGTDTQYF.

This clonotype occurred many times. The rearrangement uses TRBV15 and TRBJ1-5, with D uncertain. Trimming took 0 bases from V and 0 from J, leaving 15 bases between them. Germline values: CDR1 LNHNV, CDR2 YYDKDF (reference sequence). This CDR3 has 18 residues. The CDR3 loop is CATSRDLWGGRSNQPQHF. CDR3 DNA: TGTGCCACCAGCAGAGATCTCTGGGGAGGTCGTAGCAATCAGCCCCAGCATTTT.